This T cell receptor beta chain was obtained from a study of graft-versus-host responses after intestinal transplantation (dated by TCRdb to 2020 to 2022). Looking at the study overall: The transplants that recipients got were multivisceral, liver-intestinal, or isolated intestinal. Every recipient was given anti-thymocyte globulin induction, followed by 2 to 3 years of maintenance tacrolimus and steroids. After intestinal transplantation, graft-versus-host and host-versus-graft alloreactive T cell clones in the graft, circulation and bone marrow were tracked using bulk TCR-beta CDR3 sequencing. Alloreactive clones were identified by sequencing pre-transplant mixed lymphocyte reaction products and comparing them with unstimulated pre-transplant donor and recipient T cells. Of the roughly 26 intestinal transplant recipients enrolled in the cohort, one of whom was a retransplant, 3 patients without pretransplant specimens were excluded. Donor T cell macrochimerism was defined as a peak of at least 4% donor T cells among recipient peripheral blood mononuclear cells. Rather than being sequenced by the commercial service, samples from a few later patients were sequenced in-house on an Illumina MiSeq and processed with MiXCR. General study outcomes and caveats: In patients with donor T cell macrochimerism, the allografts had high GvH to HvG T cell clonal ratios. Early after transplant, peak levels of circulating GvH clones were found to be associated with declines in HvG clones. GvH clones were detected in recipient bone marrow, and some of these GvH clones were observed earlier in ileal mucosa or blood, consistent with an intestinal mucosal origin. The relatively low number and heterogeneity of intestinal transplant patients limited the conclusions.

The CDR3 contains 15 residues, cysteine and phenylalanine counted. Left in the record is the CDR3 DNA by itself, 45 bases read in frame from the first base. The germline V gene encodes CDR1 SGDLS and CDR2 YYNGEE. After removal of 4 bases from V and 4 bases from J, the junction retains 8 bases not matched to a gene. On this clone itself: The antigen this receptor binds is unknown. No base qualities exist here, and no much larger clone lies one base off it.

Libraries were made using the immunoSEQ multiplex PCR assay. For most patients, genomic DNA was isolated with the Qiagen DNeasy Blood and Tissue Kit and sent frozen to Adaptive Biotechnologies for TCR sequencing. Adaptive Biotechnologies carried out high-throughput TCR-beta CDR3 sequencing of genomic DNA for most patients. The source study handled its data this way. TCR sequencing data for around 19 patients were retrieved from Adaptive's ImmunoSEQ software; a few other patients were processed with MiXCR and VDJtools. CD4 versus CD8 sorting errors were corrected by removing sequences found in both subsets at a frequency ratio below 5:1. CDR3 nucleotide sequences shared by donor and recipient were removed because the origin of these sequences could not be assigned. Alloreactive clones required at least 2-fold expansion over unstimulated cells and minimum CFSE-low frequency of 0.002% (template counts) or 0.001% (read counts). Clones were considered mappable if detected in sequenced pre-transplant spleen, lymph node, or MLR CFSE-low populations of the donor or recipient. Cumulative frequency of alloreactive clones was calculated as a percentage of all sequences weighted by copy number. In its TCRdb copy, this immuneACCESS table keeps in-frame sequences only and misses some clones. Where compared with another copy, unresolved V genes explain less than half of these, and the others have no known cause. V and J calls plus clone size are reproduced from that table; the DNA served to infer D and trimming. Counted in this sample were about 41,000 clones; approximately 96% of them appeared once. In total, the top ten clones hold 0.5% to 0.55% of the sample.

This specimen's time point label, per the study, means: cells obtained before transplantation from donor or recipient. CD3+CD4+ and CD3+CD8+ populations were FACS-sorted from unstimulated pre-transplant donor and recipient cells taken from spleen or lymph nodes. Specimen: unstimulated CD8+ T cells sorted from spleen or lymph node cells, collected before transplant. The rearrangement combines TRBV9 with TRBJ1-3, and 7 junction bases match TRBD1. The receptor's source is a human donor who was the organ donor for an intestinal transplant. The nucleotide sequence reads TGTGCCAGCAGCCCCACAGGGGAGATCGGAAACACCATATATTTT. Translated, this gives CASSPTGEIGNTIYF.